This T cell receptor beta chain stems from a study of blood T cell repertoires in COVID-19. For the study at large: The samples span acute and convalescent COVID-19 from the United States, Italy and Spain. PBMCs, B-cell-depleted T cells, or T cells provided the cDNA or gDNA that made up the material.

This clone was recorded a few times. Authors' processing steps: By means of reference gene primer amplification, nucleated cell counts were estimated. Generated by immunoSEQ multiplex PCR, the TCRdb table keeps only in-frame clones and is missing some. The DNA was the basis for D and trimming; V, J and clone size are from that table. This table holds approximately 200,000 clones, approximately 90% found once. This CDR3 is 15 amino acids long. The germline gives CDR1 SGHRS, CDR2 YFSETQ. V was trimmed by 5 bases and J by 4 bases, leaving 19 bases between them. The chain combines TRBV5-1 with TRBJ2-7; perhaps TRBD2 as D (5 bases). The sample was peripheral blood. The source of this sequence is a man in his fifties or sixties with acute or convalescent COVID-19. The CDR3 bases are TGCGCCAGCAGTCCCTCCCCCGGGAAAACGTACGAGCAGTACTTC. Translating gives CASSPSPGKTYEQYF.